The clone carrying this T cell receptor (beta chain) was recorded at least ten times. Antigen: not known. Trimming took 4 bases from V and 6 from J, leaving 9 bases between them. Germline V CDR1 and CDR2: SQVTM, ANQGSEA. The CDR3 spans 11 residues. The sample is drawn from a study of neurological immune-mediated disorders. General study points: None of the CDR3 amino acid sequences found in expanded clones was shared across subjects. This suggests that the TCR-beta repertoires were private in all groups.

Time point described: technical triplicate 2. For sorted libraries, the input was approximately 1 million CD4+ or CD8+ T cells. With 10-nucleotide random UMIs, 5'RACE was used to make the cDNA. TCRdb recomputed calls from the 5' RACE reads with MiXCR, one row per CDR3 protein. This table has 31,000 or so distinct CDR3 sequences, about an eighth appearing once. The TCR sequence derives from a female donor with HTLV-1-associated myelopathy (HAM/TSP). The chain links TRBV29-1 to TRBJ1-2, with a possible D match to TRBD1 (5 bases). The sequencing input was CD4+ T cells from blood. CDR3 sequence reads: CSVGGADGYTF. The CDR3 DNA reads TGCAGCGTTGGTGGGGCAGATGGCTACACCTTC.